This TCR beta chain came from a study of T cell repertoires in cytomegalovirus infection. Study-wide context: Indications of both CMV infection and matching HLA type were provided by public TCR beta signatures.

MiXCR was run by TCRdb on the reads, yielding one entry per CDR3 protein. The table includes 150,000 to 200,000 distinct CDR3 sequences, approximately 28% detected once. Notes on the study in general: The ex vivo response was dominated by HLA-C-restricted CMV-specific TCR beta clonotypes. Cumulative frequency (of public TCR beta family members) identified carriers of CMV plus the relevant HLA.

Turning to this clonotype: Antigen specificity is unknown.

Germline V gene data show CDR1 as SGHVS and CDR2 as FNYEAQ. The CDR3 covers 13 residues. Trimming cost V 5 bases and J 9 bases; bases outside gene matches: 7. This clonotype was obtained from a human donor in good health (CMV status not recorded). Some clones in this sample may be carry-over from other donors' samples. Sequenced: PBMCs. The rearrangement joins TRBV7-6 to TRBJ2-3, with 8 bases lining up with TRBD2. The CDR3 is CASSTGTRDTQYF. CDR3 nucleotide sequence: TGTGCCAGCAGCACAGGGACTAGGGACACGCAGTATTTT.